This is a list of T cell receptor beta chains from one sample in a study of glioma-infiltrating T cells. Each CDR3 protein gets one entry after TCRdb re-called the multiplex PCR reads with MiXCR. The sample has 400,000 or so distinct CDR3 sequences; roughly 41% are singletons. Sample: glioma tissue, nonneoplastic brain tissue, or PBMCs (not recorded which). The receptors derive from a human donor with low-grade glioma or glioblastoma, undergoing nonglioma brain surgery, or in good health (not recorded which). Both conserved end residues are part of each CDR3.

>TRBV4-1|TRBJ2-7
CASSQGGLAGDLYEQYF
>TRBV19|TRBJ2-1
CASSYPPPYNEQFF
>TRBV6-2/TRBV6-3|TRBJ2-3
CASRTGLADTDTQYF
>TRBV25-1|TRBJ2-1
CASSDGASRDEQFF
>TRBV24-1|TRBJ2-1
CATSDSTRDRGRREQFF
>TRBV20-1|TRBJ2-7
CSATPGVAYEQYF
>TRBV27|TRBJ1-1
CASSLYDSNTEAFF
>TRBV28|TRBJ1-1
CASREPGTKAFF
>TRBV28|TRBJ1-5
CASSFGQLNKPQHF
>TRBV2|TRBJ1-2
CASKAEGLDYGYTF
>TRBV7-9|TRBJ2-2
CASRGQMNTGKLFF
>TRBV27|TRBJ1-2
CASSFQDREAGYTF
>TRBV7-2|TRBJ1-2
CASHRDSLFYGYTF
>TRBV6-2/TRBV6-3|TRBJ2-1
CASSTTLDEQFF
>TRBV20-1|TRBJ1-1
CSARGAGAQGGNTEAFF
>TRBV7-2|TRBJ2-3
CASSFWGGADTQYF
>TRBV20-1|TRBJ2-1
CSARDWDLYNEQFF
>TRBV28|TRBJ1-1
CASSQDRREAFF
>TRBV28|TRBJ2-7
CASSLNGDSSYEQYF
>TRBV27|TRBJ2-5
CASSQQGTETQYF
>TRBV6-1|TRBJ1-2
CASRPTNLLGYGYTF
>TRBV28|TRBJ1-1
CASSLLDRAAGEAFF
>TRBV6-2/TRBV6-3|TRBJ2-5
CASSKGGQARTQYF
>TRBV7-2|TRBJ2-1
CASREGPDEQLF
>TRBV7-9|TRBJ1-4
CASSPGTTGGEKLFF
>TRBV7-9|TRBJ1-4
CASSLTGTGDEKLFF
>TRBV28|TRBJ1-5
CASRTGPLGNQPQHF
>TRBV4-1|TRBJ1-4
CASSQVEWSNEKLFF
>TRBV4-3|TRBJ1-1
CASSLRAANTEAFF
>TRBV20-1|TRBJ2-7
CGAEAGGSSYEQYF
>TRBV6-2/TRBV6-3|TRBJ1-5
CAIRSLQGHQPQHF
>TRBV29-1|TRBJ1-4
CSVAVLLPGRLFF
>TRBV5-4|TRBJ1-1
CASSEGPDGGTEAFF
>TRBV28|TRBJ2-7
CATNQPGLTYEQYF
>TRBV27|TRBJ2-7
CASSWDRLHYEQYF
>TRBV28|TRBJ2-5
CASSQWSQQETQYF
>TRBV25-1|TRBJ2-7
CASAPGTGYEQYF
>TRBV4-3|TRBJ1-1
CASSQDIQNTEAFF
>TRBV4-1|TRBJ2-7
CASSHTTGQRDYEQYF
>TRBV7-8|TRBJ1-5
CASSLSWGGKSNQPQHF
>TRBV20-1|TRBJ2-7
CSAHSGSCEQYF
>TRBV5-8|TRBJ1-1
CASSLGLSVWAFF
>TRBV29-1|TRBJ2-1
CSCGAASYNEKFF
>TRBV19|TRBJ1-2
CASSIVTESYGYTF